The rows below give T cell receptor beta chains drawn from one sample of a study of T cells after yellow fever vaccination. TCRdb recomputed calls from the 5' RACE reads with MiXCR, one row per CDR3 protein. The sample yields about 310,000 distinct CDR3 sequences, about 3.5% seen once. The source was PBMCs, collected on the day of the yellow fever booster vaccination. These receptor sequences come from a man aged 18 to 29 who received the YFV17D yellow fever vaccine. Both conserved end residues are part of each CDR3. Fields, in order: clone size, D gene, V gene, J gene, CDR3 DNA, CDR3 protein. D genes are given only for firm matches. The listing skips clone size in some rows; elsewhere it reads once, few, many or a size class.

many	.	TRBV28	TRBJ1-1	TGTGCCAGCAGTTTGGTCACCTTTAACACTGAAGCTTTCTTT	CASSLVTFNTEAFF
many	.	TRBV5-1	TRBJ1-2	TGCGCCAGCAGCTTTGGGACTTCAAACTATGGCTACACCTTC	CASSFGTSNYGYTF
many	.	TRBV5-1	TRBJ1-2	TGCGCCAGCAGCTTGGGATCTTCGGGGGAGTACTACACCTTC	CASSLGSSGEYYTF
few	TRBD1	TRBV4-3	TRBJ1-2	TGCGCCAGCAGCCAAGAAGACAGGGCCGACCTTAACTATGGCTACACCTTC	CASSQEDRADLNYGYTF
many	TRBD1	TRBV2	TRBJ1-2	TGTGCCAGCCAAGGAGAGGACAGGAACTATGGCTACACCTTC	CASQGEDRNYGYTF
many	.	TRBV24-1	TRBJ2-1	TGTGCCACCAGTGAAACTTACAATGAGCAGTTCTTC	CATSETYNEQFF
.	TRBD1	TRBV5-1	TRBJ1-1	TGCGCCAGCAGCGATCAGGGGGGAAACACTGAAGCTTTCTTT	CASSDQGGNTEAFF
many	TRBD2	TRBV15	TRBJ2-5	TGTGCCACCAGCAGAGAAAGAGCACCGGGACTAGATACGGAGACCCAGTACTTC	CATSRERAPGLDTETQYF
.	.	TRBV12-3/TRBV12-4	TRBJ2-6	TGTGCCAGCACCCCGGCAGGGCGTTCTGGGGCCAACGTCCTGACTTTC	CASTPAGRSGANVLTF
many	.	TRBV7-3	TRBJ2-2	TGTGCCAGCAGCTTAATGCCTACGAACACCGGGGAGCTGTTTTTT	CASSLMPTNTGELFF
.	TRBD1	TRBV18	TRBJ1-2	TGTGCCAGCTCACCAGTTCGCAGGGGGATGAATGGCTACACCTTC	CASSPVRRGMNGYTF
.	TRBD1	TRBV7-9	TRBJ2-7	TGTGCCAGCAGCTCCCGTTCCGGGACAGGGGGCTACGAGCAGTACTTC	CASSSRSGTGGYEQYF
many	.	TRBV5-1	TRBJ1-2	TGCGCCAGCAGCTTGAGCTTTACAGGGTCTGGCTACACCTTC	CASSLSFTGSGYTF
many	.	TRBV6-2/TRBV6-3	TRBJ1-1	TGTGCCAGCAGTCCTGGCATAGACGCGGTTCCTGAAGCTTTCTTT	CASSPGIDAVPEAFF
many	TRBD1	TRBV7-9	TRBJ2-1	TGTGCCACCCCGAGGGGGCCGGGGTACAATGAGCAGTTCTTC	CATPRGPGYNEQFF
few	TRBD1	TRBV30	TRBJ2-3	TGTGCCTGGATGGTCAGGGGGTACACAGATACGCAGTATTTT	CAWMVRGYTDTQYF
many	TRBD1	TRBV4-3	TRBJ2-6	TGCGCCAGCAGCCAAGAGGGGACAGGAGCTTGGTCTGGGGCCAACGTCCTGACTTTC	CASSQEGTGAWSGANVLTF
.	TRBD1	TRBV25-1	TRBJ1-6	TGTGCCAGCAGTGATCCCGACAGGGGGGTTCGCTCACCCCTCCACTTT	CASSDPDRGVRSPLHF
few	.	TRBV4-3	TRBJ2-5	TGCGCCAGCAGCCAAAGGGGGGACAGACAAGAGACCCAGTACTTC	CASSQRGDRQETQYF
.	TRBD2	TRBV2	TRBJ2-5	TGTGCCAACTCGGGACTAGCGGTATTCCAAGAGACCCAGTACTTC	CANSGLAVFQETQYF
many	.	TRBV2	TRBJ1-1	TGTGCCAGCAGAGAAGGACGGGTGGTGGGCTTGAACACTGAAGCTTTCTTT	CASREGRVVGLNTEAFF
many	.	TRBV7-2	TRBJ2-7	TGTGCCAGCAGCTTCAGGGGTGTCTACGAGCAGTACTTC	CASSFRGVYEQYF
many	TRBD2	TRBV6-5	TRBJ2-1	TGTGCCAGCAGTTACACGGCGGGGGGGCCGTATGAGCAGTTCTTC	CASSYTAGGPYEQFF
many	.	TRBV7-9	TRBJ2-4	TGTGCCAGCAGCTTAGGTTCGGTAGCCAAAAACATTCAGTACTTC	CASSLGSVAKNIQYF
.	.	TRBV2	TRBJ1-2	TGTGCCAGCAGTGAAAATGGGCTGGTCGACTTCTATGGCTACACCTTC	CASSENGLVDFYGYTF
.	TRBD2	TRBV7-9	TRBJ2-5	TGTGCCAGCAGCCCTCTCCTAGCGGGGACAGAGACCCAGTACTTC	CASSPLLAGTETQYF
.	.	TRBV5-4	TRBJ2-5	TGTGCCAGCAGCGGACTACAGGGAGGGGAGACCCAGTACTTC	CASSGLQGGETQYF
many	.	TRBV7-3	TRBJ1-2	TGTGCCAGCAGCGAAGAGGGATTGGGCTATGGCTACACCTTC	CASSEEGLGYGYTF
many	TRBD1	TRBV28	TRBJ2-3	TGTGCCAGCAGTGACAGGGCTAGCACAGATACGCAGTATTTT	CASSDRASTDTQYF
many	TRBD2	TRBV20-1	TRBJ2-5	TGCAGTGCTAGTCCTAGCGGGGGGGCCCAAGAGACCCAGTACTTC	CSASPSGGAQETQYF